In its sample, the clone carrying this T cell receptor (beta chain) was seen once. Its target is unknown. The data were obtained in a study of vaccination and CD4 T cells after COVID-19. The wider study: A median of approximately 96 days (range 35 to 161) separated diagnosis from post-COVID sampling. Cultures acting as controls obtained a CEFX pool, an HIV-1 Nef pool, or no peptide.

Documented treatment: roughly ten-day PBMC culture with coronavirus spike peptide pools or control peptides (ViraFEST assay). The study sequenced cultured CD4+ T cell DNA using the Oncomine TCR Beta short-read assay. TCRdb reprocessed the PCR reads via MiXCR and lists one record per CDR3 protein. The sample has about 19,000 distinct CDR3 sequences, under 60% seen once. Study findings and constraints: SARS-CoV-2-reactive clonotypes showed a nonsignificant median rise from roughly 21 to 40. Spike mono-reactive status applied to 304 of 307 vaccine-specific clones in convalescent patients.

From germline, CDR1 is DFQATT and CDR2 SNEGSKA (reference sequence). The junction had 5 bases not matched to a gene; V was cut back by 7 bases and J by 0 bases. This CDR3 region has 14 residues. The chain employs TRBV20-1 and TRBJ2-7; 11 nucleotides line up with TRBD1. This receptor was obtained from a human donor who had recovered from COVID-19. Sample: CD4+ T cells from blood, cultured in vitro, taken after SARS-CoV-2 vaccination. The CDR3 is CSVGQGADSYEQYF. CDR3 sequence (DNA): TGCAGTGTCGGACAGGGGGCGGACTCCTACGAGCAGTACTTC.